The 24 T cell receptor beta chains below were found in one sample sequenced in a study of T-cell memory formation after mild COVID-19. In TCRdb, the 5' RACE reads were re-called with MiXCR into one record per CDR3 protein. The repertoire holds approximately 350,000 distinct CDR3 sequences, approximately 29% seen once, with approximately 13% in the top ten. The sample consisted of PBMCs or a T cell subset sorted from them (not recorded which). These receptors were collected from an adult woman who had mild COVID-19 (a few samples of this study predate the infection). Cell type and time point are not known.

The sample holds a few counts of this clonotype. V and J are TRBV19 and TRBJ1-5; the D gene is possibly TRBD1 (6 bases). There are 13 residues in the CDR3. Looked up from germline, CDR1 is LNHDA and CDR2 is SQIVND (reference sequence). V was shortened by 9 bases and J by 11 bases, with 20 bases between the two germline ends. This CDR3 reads CASLRGVGTTQHF. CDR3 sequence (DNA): TGTGCCAGCCTGAGGGGGGTGGGAACGACCCAGCATTTT.

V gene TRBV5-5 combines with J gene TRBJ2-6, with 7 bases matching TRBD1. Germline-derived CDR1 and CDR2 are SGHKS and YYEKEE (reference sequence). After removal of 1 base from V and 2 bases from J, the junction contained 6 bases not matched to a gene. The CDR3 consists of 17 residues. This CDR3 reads CASSLLEGATGANVLTF. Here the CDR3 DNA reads TGTGCCAGCAGCTTGCTTGAGGGGGCGACTGGGGCCAACGTCCTGACTTTC. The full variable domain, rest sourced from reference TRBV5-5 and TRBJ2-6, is DAGVTQSPTHLIKTRGQQVTLRCSPISGHKSVSWYQQVLGQGPQFIFQYYEKEERGRGNFPDRFSARQFPNYSSELNVNALLLGDSALYLCASSLLEGATGANVLTFGAGSRLTVL.

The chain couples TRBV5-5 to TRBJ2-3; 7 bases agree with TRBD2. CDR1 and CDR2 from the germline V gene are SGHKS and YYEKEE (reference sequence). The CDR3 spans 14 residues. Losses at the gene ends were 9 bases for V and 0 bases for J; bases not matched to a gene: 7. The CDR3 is CATRRRESTDTQYF. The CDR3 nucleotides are TGTGCCACCCGTCGGCGGGAGAGCACAGATACGCAGTATTTT.

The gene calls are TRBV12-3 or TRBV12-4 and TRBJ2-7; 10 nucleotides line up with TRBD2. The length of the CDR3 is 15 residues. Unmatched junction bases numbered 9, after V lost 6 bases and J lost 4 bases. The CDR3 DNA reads TGTGCCAGCAGCGGGGGACTAGCGAACAAGTACGAGCAGTACTTC. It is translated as CASSGGLANKYEQYF.

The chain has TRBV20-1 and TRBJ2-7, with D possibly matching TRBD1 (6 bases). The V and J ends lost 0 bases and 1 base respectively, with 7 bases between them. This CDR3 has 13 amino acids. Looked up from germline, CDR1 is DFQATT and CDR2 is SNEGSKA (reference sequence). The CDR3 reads CSAREQGSYEQYF. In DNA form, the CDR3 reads TGCAGTGCTAGAGAACAGGGATCCTACGAGCAGTACTTC.

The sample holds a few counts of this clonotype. In DNA form, the CDR3 reads TGTGCCAGCAGTAGCAACAGGGGGTTTGTCGACACTGAAGCTTTCTTT. Translation: CASSSNRGFVDTEAFF. V and J are TRBV12-3 or TRBV12-4 and TRBJ1-1; 8 positions match TRBD1. The CDR3 extends over 16 amino acids. The trim removed 5 bases at V and 3 bases at J, leaving 11 bases unmatched.

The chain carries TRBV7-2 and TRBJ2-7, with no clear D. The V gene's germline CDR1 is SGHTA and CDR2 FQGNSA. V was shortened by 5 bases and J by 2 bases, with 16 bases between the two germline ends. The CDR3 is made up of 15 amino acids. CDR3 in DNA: TGTGCCAGCAGCGCCGCTAGTACTAATCCCTACGAGCAGTACTTC. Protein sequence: CASSAASTNPYEQYF.

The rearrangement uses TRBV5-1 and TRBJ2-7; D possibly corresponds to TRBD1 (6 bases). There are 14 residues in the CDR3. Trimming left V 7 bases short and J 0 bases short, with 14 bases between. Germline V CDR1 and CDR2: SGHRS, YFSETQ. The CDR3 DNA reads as TGCGCCAGCTCGATGAGGGGGAACTCCTACGAGCAGTACTTC. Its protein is CASSMRGNSYEQYF.

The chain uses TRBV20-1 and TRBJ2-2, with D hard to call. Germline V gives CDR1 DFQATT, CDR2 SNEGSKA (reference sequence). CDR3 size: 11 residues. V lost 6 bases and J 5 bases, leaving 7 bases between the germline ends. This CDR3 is CSAAFTGELFF. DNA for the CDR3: TGCAGTGCCGCCTTTACCGGGGAGCTGTTTTTT.

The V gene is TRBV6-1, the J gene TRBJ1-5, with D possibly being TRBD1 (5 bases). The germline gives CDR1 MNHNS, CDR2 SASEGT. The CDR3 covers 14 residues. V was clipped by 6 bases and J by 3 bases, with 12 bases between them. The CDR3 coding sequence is TGTGCCAGCAGAGATGGAGGGGTCAATCAGCCCCAGCATTTT. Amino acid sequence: CASRDGGVNQPQHF.

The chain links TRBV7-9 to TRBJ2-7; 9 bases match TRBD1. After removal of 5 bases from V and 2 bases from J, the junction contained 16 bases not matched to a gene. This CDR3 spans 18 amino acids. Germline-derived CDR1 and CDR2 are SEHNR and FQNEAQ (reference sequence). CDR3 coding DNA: TGTGCCAGCAGCCCACGACTGATTAAGACAGGGGGTCCCTACGAGCAGTACTTC. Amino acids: CASSPRLIKTGGPYEQYF.

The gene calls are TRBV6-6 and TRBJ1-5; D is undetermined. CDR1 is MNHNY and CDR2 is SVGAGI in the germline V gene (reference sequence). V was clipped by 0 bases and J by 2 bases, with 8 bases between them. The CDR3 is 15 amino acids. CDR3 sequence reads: CASSYSGVGNQPQHF. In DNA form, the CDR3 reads TGTGCCAGCAGTTACTCCGGCGTGGGCAATCAGCCCCAGCATTTT.

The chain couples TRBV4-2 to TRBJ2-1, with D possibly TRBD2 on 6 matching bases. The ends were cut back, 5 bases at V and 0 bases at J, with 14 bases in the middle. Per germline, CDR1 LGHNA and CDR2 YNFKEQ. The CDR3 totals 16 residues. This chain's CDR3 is CASSSSGQASYNEQFF. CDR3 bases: TGTGCCAGCAGCAGTAGCGGCCAAGCCTCCTACAATGAGCAGTTCTTC.

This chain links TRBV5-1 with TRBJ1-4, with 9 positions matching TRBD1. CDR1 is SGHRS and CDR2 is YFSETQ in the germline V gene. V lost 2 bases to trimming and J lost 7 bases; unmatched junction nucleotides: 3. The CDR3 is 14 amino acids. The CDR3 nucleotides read TGCGCCAGCAGCTTAGGGACAGGGAGTGAAAAACTGTTTTTT. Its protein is CASSLGTGSEKLFF. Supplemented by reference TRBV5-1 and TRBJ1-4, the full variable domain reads KAGVTQTPRYLIKTRGQQVTLSCSPISGHRSVSWYQQTPGQGLQFLFEYFSETQRNKGNFPGRFSGRQFSNSRSEMNVSTLELGDSALYLCASSLGTGSEKLFFGSGTQLSVL.

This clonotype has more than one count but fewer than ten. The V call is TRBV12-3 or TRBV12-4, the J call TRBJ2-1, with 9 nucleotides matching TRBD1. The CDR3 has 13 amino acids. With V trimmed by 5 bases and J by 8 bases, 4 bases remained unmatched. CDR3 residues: CASSVDRGYEQFF. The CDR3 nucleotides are TGTGCCAGCAGTGTGGACAGGGGCTATGAGCAGTTCTTC.

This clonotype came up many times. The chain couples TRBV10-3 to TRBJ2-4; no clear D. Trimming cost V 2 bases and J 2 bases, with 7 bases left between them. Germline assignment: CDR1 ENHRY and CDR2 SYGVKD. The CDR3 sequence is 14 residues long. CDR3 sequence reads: CAISEDKTKNIQYF. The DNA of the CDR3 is TGTGCCATCAGTGAGGACAAGACCAAAAACATTCAGTACTTC.

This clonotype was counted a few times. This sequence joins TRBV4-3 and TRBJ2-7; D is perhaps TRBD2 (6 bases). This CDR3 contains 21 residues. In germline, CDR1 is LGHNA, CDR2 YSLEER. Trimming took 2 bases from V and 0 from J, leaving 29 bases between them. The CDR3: CASSQQRTGGPSVLGSYEQYF. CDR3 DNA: TGCGCCAGCAGCCAACAACGGACCGGAGGGCCTTCCGTTCTTGGCTCCTACGAGCAGTACTTC.

The CDR3 DNA sequence: TGTGCCAGTAGTAGACAGGGATGGAGCACTGAAGCTTTCTTT. Translated, it gives CASSRQGWSTEAFF. The chain combines TRBV19 with TRBJ1-1; 7 bases map to TRBD1. CDR1 is LNHDA, CDR2 SQIVND, per germline (reference sequence). The CDR3 sequence is 14 residues long. With 4 bases clipped from V and 4 bases from J, the junction kept 6 bases outside the gene matches.

CDR3: CASSFGTGGTEAFF. The DNA for the CDR3 is TGTGCCAGCAGTTTTGGGACAGGGGGCACTGAAGCTTTCTTT. The chain links TRBV12-3 or TRBV12-4 to TRBJ1-1; the match to TRBD1 covers 11 bases. The CDR3 contains 14 residues. The J segment lost 4 bases and the V segment lost 3 bases, leaving 1 base of the junction unmatched.

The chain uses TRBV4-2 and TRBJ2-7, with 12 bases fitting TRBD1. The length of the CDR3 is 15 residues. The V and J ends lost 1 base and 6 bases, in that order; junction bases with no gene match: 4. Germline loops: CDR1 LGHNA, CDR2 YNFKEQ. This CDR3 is CASSQAGTGGGEQYF. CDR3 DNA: TGTGCCAGCAGCCAAGCCGGGACAGGGGGCGGCGAGCAGTACTTC.

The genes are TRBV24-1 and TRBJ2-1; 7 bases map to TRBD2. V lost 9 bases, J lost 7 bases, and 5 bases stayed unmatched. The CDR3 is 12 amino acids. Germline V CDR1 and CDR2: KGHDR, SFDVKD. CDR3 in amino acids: CATSPGGNEQFF. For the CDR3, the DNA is TGTGCCACCTCCCCCGGGGGGAATGAGCAGTTCTTC.

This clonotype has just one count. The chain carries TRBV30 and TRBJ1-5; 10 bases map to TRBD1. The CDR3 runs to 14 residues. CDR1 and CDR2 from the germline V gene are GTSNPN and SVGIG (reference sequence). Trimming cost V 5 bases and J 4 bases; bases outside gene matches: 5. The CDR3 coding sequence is TGTGCCTGGGCGGCGGGACAGGGGAATCAGCCCCAGCATTTT. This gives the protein CAWAAGQGNQPQHF.

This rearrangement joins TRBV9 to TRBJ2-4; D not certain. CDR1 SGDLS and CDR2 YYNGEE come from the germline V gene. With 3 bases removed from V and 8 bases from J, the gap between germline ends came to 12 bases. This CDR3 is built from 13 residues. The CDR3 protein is CASSGGSRDIQYF. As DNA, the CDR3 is TGTGCCAGCAGCGGGGGATCTAGGGACATTCAGTACTTC.

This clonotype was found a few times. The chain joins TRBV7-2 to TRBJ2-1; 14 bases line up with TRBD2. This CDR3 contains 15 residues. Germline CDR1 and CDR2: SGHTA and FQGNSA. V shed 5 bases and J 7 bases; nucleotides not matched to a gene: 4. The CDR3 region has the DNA TGTGCCAGCAGCCTGACTAGCGGGAGGGCAAATGAGCAGTTCTTC. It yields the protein CASSLTSGRANEQFF.